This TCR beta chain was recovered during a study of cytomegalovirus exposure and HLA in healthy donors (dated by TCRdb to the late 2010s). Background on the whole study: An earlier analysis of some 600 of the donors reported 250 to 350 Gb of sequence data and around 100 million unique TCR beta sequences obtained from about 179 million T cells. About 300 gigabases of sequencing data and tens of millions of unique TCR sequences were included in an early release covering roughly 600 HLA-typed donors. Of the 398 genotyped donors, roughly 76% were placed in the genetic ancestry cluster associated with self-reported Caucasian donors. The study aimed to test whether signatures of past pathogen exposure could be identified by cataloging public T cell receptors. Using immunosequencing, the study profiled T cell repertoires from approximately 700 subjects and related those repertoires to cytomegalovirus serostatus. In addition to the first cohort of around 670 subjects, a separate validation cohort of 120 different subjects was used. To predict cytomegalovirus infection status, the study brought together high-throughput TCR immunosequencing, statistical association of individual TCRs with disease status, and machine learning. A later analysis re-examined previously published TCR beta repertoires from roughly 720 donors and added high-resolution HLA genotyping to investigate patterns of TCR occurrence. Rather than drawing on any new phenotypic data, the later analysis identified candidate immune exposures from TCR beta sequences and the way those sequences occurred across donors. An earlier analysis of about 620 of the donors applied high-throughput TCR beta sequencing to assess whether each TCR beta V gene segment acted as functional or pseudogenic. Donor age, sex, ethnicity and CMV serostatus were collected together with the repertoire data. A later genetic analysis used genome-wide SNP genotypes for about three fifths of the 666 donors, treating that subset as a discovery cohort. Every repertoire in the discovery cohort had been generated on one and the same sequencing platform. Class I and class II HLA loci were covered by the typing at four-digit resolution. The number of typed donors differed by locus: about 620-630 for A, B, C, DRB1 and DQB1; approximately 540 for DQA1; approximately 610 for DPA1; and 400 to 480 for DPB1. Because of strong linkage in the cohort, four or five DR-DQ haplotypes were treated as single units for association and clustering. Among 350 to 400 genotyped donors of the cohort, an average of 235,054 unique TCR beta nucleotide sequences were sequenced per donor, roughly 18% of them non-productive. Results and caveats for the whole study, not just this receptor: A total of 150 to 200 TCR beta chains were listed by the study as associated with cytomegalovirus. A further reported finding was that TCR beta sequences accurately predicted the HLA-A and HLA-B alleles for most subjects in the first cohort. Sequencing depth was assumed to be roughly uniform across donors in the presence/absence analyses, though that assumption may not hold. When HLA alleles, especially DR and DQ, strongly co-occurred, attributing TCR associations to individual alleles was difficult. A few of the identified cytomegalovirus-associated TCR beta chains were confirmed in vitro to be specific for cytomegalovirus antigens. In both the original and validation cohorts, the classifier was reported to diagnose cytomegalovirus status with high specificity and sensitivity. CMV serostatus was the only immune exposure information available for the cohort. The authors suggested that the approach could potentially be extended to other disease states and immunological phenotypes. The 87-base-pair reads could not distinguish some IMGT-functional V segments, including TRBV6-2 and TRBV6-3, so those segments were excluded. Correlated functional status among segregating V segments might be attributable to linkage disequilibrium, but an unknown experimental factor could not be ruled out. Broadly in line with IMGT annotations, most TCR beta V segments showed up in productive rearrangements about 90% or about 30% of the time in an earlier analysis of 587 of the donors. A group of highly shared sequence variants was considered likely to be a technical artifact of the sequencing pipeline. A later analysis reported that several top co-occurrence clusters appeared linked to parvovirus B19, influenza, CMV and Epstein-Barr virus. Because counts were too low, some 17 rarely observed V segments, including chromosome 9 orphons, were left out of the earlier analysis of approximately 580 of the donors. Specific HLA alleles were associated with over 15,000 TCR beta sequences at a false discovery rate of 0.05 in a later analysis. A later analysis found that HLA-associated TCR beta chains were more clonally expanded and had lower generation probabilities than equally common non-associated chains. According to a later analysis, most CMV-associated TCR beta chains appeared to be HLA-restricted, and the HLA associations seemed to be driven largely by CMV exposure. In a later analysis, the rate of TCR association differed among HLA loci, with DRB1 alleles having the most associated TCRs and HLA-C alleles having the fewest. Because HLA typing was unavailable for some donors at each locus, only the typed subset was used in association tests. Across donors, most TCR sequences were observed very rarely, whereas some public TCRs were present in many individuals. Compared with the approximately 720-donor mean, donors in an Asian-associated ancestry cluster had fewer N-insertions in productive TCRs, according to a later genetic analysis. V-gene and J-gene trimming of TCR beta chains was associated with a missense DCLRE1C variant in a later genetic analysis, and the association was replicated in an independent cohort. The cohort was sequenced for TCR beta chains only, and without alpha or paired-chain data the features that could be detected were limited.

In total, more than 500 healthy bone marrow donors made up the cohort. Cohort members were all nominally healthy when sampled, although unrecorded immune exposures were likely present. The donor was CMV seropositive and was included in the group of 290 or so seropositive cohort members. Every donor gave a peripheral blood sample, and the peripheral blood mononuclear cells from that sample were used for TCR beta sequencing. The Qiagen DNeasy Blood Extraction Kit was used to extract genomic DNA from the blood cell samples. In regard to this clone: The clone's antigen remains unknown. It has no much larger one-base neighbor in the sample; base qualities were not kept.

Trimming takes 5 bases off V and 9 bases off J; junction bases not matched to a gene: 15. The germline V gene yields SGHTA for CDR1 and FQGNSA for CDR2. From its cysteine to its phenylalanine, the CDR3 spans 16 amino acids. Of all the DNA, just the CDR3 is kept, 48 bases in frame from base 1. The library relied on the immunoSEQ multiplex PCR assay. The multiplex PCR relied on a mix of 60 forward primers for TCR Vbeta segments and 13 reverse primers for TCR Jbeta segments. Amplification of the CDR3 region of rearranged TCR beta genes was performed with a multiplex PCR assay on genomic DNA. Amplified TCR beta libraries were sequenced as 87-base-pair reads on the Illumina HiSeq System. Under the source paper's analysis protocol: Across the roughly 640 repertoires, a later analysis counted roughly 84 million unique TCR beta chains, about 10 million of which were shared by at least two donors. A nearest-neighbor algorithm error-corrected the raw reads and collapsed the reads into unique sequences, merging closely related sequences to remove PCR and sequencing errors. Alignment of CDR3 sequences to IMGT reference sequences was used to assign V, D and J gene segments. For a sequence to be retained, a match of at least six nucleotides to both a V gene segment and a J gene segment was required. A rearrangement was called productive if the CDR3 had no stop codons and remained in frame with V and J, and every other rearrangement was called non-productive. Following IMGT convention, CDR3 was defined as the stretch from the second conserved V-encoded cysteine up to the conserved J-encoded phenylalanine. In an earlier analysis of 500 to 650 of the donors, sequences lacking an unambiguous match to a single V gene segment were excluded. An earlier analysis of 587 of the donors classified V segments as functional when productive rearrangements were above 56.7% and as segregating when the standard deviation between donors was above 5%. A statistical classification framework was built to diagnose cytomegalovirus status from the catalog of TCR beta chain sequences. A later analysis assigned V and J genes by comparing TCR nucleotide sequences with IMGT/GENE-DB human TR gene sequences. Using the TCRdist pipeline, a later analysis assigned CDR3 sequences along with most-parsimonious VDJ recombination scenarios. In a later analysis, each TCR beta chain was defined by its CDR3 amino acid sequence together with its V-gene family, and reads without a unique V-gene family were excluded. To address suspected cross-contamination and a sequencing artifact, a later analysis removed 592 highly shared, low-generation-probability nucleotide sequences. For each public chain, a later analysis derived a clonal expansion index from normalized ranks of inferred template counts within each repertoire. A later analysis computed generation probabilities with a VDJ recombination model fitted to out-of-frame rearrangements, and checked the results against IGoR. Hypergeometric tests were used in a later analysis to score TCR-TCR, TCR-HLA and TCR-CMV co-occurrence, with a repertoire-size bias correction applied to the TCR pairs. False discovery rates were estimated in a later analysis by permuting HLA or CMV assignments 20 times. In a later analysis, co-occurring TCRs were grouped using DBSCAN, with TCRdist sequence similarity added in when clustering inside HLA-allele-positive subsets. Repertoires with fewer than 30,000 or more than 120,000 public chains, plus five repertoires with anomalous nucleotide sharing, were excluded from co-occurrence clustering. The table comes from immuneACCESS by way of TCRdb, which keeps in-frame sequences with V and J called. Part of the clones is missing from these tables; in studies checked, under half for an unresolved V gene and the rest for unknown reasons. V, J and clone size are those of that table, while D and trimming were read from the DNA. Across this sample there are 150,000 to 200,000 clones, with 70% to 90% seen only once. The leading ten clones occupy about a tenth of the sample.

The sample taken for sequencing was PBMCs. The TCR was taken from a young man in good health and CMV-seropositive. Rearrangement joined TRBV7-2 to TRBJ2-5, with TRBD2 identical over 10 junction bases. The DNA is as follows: TGTGCCAGCAGCCTTAGCGGGGGGCCCGGTGGAGGAGCCCAGTACTTC. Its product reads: CASSLSGGPGGGAQYF. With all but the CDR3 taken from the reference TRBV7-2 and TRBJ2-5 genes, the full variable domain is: GAGVSQSPSNKVTEKGKDVELRCDPISGHTALYWYRQSLGQGLEFLIYFQGNSAPDKSGLPSDRFSAERTGGSVSTLTIQRTQQEDSAVYLCASSLSGGPGGGAQYFGPGTRLLVL.